These T cell receptor beta chains were read from a single sample in a study of T cell responses to AZD1222 COVID-19 vaccine. Profiled with immunoSEQ multiplex PCR; TCRdb holds only in-frame clones, not every one. Of 80,000 to 100,000 clones in the sample, 70% to 90% are singletons; the top ten hold 13%. Here the sequenced sample was peripheral blood, taken on day 0 of AZD1222 vaccination. The source is an adult in good health. Each CDR3 is given with its conserved first and last residue. Each record gives: CDR3 length, D gene, J gene, clone size, V gene, CDR3 DNA, CDR3 protein. D genes are given only for firm matches. Rows give clone size only sometimes, using once, few, many, or a class for an expanded clone.

>14|NA|TRBJ1-3|NA|TRBV5-1
TGCGCCAGCAGCTTGGGGGGAACTGGAAACACCATATATTTT
CASSLGGTGNTIYF
>17|TRBD1|TRBJ1-1|NA|TRBV7-9
TGTGCCAGCAGCTTCGATTACCGCTTGACAGGGACCACTGAAGCTTTCTTT
CASSFDYRLTGTTEAFF
>15|NA|TRBJ2-7|NA|TRBV28
TGTGCCAGCAACCCTAGACAGGTAGGGCAATACGAGCAGTACTTC
CASNPRQVGQYEQYF
>13|TRBD1|TRBJ1-2|NA|TRBV23-1
TGCGCCAGCAGGGGGGACAGGGCCGTCGGCTACACCTTC
CASRGDRAVGYTF
>11|NA|TRBJ1-1|NA|TRBV29-1
TGCAGCGTTGACAGGACCACTGAAGCTTTCTTT
CSVDRTTEAFF
>13|NA|TRBJ2-7|NA|TRBV19
TGTGCCAGTAGTATAGGTCGAAGCTACGAGCAGTACTTC
CASSIGRSYEQYF
>14|NA|TRBJ2-1|NA|TRBV19
TGTGCCAGTAGTCTCAGTCGACAGAACAATGAGCAGTTCTTC
CASSLSRQNNEQFF
>12|NA|TRBJ2-7|NA|TRBV2
TGTGCCAGCAGTGTGGGAGCTGGTGAGCAGTACTTC
CASSVGAGEQYF
>16|TRBD2|TRBJ2-1|once|TRBV5-6
TGTGCCAGCAGCTTGGGCCTAGCGGGGGACTACAATGAGCAGTTCTTC
CASSLGLAGDYNEQFF
>14|NA|TRBJ1-2|NA|TRBV5-1
TGCGCCAGCTCCTGGGGGGGATCGAGCTATGGCTACACCTTC
CASSWGGSSYGYTF
>15|NA|TRBJ2-7|NA|TRBV3-1/TRBV3-2
TGTGCCAGCAGCCGAATGACAGGAGCTTCCTACGAGCAGTACTTC
CASSRMTGASYEQYF
>14|NA|TRBJ2-5|once|TRBV30
NA
CAWSVLRAQETQYF
>13|NA|TRBJ1-1|NA|TRBV19
TGTGCCAGTAGTTCCCAGACGAACACTGAAGCTTTCTTT
CASSSQTNTEAFF
>14|NA|TRBJ1-2|NA|TRBV18
TGTGCCAGCTCACCACCCGGGGCTAACTATGGCTACACCTTC
CASSPPGANYGYTF
>15|TRBD1|TRBJ1-1|NA|TRBV7-2
TGTGCCAGCAGCCCGGGGAGGGGGCGCGGGACTGAAGCTTTCTTT
CASSPGRGRGTEAFF
>14|NA|TRBJ2-7|NA|TRBV5-1
TGCGCCAGCAGCTTGGCACTACAGGACTACGAGCAGTACTTC
CASSLALQDYEQYF
>15|NA|TRBJ1-1|NA|TRBV7-8
TGTGCCACAAAAATCCTACAGGGAACAAACACTGAAGCTTTCTTT
CATKILQGTNTEAFF
>12|NA|TRBJ1-1|NA|TRBV12-3/TRBV12-4
TGTGCCAGCAGAAGGGCTAACACTGAAGCTTTCTTT
CASRRANTEAFF
>16|NA|TRBJ2-3|NA|TRBV5-8
TGTGCCAGCAGCGCATCAGCCTATTCGAAGACAGATACGCAGTATTTT
CASSASAYSKTDTQYF
>15|TRBD1|TRBJ2-7|few|TRBV6-6
TGTGCCAGCAGTTACTCCCGGGACAGGGGCTACGAGCAGTACTTC
CASSYSRDRGYEQYF